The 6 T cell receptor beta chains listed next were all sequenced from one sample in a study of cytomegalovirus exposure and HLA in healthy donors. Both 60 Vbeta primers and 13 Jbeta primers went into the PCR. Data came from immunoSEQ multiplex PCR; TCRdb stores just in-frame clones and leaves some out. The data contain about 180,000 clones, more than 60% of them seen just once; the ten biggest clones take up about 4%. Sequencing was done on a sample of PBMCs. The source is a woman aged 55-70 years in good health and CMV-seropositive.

For the CDR3, the DNA is TGTGCCAGCAGCTATGCGGGGGGGCCTAATGAAAAACTGTTTTTT. Translation gives CASSYAGGPNEKLFF. The chain has TRBV7-8 and TRBJ1-4, with a tentative D call TRBD1 (6 bases). The CDR3 loop spans 15 amino acids. The germline V gene has CDR1 SGHVS and CDR2 FQNEAQ. V lost 4 bases, J lost 3 bases, and 12 bases lay in between.

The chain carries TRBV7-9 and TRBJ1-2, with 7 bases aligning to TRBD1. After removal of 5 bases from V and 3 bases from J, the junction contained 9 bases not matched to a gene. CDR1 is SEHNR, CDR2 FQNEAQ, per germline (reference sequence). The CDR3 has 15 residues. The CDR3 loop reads CASSPPDRAHYGYTF. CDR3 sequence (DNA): TGTGCCAGCAGCCCACCCGACAGGGCGCACTATGGCTACACCTTC.

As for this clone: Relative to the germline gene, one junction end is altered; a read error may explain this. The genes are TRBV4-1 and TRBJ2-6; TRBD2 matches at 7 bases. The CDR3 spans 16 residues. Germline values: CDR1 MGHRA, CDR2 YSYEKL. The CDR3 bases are TGCGCCAGCAACCAAGTGGGAGGGTCTGGGGCCAACGGCCTGACTTTC. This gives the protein CASNQVGGSGANGLTF.

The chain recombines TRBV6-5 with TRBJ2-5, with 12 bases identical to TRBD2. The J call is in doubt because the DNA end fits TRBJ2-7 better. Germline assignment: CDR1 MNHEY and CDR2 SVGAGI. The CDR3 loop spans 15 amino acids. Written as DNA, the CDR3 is TGTGCCAGCAGTCCTAGCGGGGGGGCCACCTACGAGCAGTACTTC. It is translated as CASSPSGGATYEQYF.

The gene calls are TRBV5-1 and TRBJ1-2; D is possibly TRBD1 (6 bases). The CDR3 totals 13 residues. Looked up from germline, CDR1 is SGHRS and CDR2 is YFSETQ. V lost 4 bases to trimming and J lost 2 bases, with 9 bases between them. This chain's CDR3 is CASSQDSNYGYTF. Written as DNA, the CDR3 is TGCGCCAGCAGCCAGGACAGCAACTATGGCTACACCTTC.

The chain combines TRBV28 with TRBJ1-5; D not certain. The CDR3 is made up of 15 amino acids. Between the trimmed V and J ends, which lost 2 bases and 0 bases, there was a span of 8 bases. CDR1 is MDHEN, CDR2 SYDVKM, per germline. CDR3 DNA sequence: TGTGCCAGCAGTTTAGGCCCAAATAGCAATCAGCCCCAGCATTTT. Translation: CASSLGPNSNQPQHF.